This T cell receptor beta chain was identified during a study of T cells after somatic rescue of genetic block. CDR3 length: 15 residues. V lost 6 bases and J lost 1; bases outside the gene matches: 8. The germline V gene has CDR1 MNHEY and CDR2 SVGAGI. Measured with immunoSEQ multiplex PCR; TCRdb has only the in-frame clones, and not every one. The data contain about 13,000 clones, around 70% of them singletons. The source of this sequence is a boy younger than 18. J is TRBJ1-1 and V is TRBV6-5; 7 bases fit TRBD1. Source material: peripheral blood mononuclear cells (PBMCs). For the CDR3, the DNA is TGTGCCAGCAGCTGGGAGGGACAGCCGAACACTGAAGCTTTCTTT. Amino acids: CASSWEGQPNTEAFF.